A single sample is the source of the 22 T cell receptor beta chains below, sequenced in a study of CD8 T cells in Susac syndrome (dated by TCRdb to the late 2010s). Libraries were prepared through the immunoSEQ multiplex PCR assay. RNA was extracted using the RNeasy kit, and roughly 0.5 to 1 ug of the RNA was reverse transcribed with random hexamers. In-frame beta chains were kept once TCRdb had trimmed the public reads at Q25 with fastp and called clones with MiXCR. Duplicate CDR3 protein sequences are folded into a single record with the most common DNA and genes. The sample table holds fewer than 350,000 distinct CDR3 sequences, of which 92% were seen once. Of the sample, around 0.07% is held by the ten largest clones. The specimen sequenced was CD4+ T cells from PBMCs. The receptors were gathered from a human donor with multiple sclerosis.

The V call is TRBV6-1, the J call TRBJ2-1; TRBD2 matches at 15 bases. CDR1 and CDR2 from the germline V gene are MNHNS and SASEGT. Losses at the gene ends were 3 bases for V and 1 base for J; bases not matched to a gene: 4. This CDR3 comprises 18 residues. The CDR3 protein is CASSDHGLAGGSYNEQFF. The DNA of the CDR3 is TGTGCCAGCAGTGACCACGGACTAGCGGGGGGGTCCTACAATGAGCAGTTCTTC.

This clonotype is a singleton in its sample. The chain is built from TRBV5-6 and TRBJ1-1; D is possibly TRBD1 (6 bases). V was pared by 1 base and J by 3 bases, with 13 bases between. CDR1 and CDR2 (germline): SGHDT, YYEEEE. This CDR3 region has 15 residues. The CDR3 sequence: CASSLLAGVDTEAFF. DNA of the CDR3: TGTGCCAGCAGCTTGCTCGCAGGGGTTGACACTGAAGCTTTCTTT. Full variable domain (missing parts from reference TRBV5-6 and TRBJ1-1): DAGVTQSPTHLIKTRGQQVTLRCSPKSGHDTVSWYQQALGQGPQFIFQYYEEEERQRGNFPDRFSGHQFPNYSSELNVNALLLGDSALYLCASSLLAGVDTEAFFGQGTRLTVV.

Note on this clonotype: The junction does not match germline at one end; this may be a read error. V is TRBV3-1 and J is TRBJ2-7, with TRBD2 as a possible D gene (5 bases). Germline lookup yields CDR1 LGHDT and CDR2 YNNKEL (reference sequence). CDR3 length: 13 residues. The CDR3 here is CATTDGNTYEQHF. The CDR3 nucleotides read TGTGCCACCACGGACGGGAATACCTACGAGCAGCACTTC.

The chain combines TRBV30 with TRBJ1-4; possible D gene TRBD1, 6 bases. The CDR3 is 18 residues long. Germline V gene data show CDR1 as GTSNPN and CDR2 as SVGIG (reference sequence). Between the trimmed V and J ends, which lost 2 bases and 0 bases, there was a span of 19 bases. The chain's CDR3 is CAWSPTGIGGATNEKLFF. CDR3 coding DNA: TGTGCCTGGAGTCCTACAGGGATAGGGGGAGCAACTAATGAAAAACTGTTTTTT.

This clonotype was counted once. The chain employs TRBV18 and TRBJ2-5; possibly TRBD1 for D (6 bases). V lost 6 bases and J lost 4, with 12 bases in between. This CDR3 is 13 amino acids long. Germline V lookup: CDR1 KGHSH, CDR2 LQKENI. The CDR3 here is CASSKGQRETQYF. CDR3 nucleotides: TGTGCCAGCTCCAAAGGACAGCGAGAGACCCAGTACTTC.

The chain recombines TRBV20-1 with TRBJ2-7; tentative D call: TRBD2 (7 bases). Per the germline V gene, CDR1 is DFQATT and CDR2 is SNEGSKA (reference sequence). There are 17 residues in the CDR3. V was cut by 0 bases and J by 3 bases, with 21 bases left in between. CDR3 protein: CSARDARRGRGLYEQYF. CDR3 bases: TGCAGTGCTAGAGATGCCCGCCGGGGGCGGGGGCTCTACGAGCAGTACTTC.

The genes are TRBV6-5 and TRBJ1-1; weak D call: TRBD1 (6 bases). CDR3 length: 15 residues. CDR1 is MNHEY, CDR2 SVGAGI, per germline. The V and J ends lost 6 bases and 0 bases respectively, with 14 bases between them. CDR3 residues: CASSPHRDLNTEAFF. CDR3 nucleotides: TGTGCCAGCAGCCCACACAGGGATCTGAACACTGAAGCTTTCTTT.

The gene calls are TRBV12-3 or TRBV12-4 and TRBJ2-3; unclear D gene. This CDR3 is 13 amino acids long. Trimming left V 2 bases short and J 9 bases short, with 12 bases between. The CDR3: CASSLYPRPTQYF. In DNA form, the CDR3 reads TGTGCCAGCAGTTTATATCCTAGGCCCACGCAGTATTTT.

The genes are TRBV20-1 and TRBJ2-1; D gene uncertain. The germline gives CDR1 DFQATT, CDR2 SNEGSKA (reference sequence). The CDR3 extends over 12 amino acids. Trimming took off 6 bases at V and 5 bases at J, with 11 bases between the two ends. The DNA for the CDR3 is TGCAGTGCCGCGCTCTGGCACAATGAGCAGTTCTTC. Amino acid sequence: CSAALWHNEQFF.

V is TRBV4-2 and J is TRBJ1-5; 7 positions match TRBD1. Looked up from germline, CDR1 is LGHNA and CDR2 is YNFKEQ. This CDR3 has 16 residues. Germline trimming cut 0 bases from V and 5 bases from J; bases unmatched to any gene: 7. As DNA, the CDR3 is TGTGCCAGCAGCCAAGAGGGACAGAGACTTTATCAGCCCCAGCATTTT. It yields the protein CASSQEGQRLYQPQHF.

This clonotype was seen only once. The DNA of the CDR3 is TGTGCCAGCAGCCAAGATGGTGGGGCGGCACTTCGGGATACGCAGTATTTT. Amino acid sequence: CASSQDGGAALRDTQYF. The gene calls are TRBV3-1 and TRBJ2-3; tentatively, D is TRBD1 (5 bases). This CDR3 has 17 residues. V was shortened by 0 bases and J by 6 bases, with 19 bases between the two germline ends. Germline CDR1 and CDR2: LGHDT and YNNKEL (reference sequence).

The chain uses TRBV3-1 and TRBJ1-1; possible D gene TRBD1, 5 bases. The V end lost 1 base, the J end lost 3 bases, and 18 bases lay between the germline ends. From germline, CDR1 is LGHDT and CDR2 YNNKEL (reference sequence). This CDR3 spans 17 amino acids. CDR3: CASSQGIYGGWDTEAFF. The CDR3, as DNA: TGTGCCAGCAGCCAAGGCATTTACGGGGGGTGGGACACTGAAGCTTTCTTT.

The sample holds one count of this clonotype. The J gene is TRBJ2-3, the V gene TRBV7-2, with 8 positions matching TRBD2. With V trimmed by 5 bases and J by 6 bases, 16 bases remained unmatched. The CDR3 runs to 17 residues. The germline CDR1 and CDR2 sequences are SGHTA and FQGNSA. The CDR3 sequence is CASSQRAPSGGADTQYF. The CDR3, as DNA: TGTGCCAGCAGCCAGCGGGCACCCAGCGGGGGCGCCGATACGCAGTATTTT.

As DNA, the CDR3 is TGTGCCAGCAGCTTTGCCGGGACTAGCGGGAGCTACGAGCAGTACTTC. Translation gives CASSFAGTSGSYEQYF. The rearrangement links TRBV7-2 to TRBJ2-7, with 14 bases aligning to TRBD2. The CDR3 is 16 residues long. The germline V gene has CDR1 SGHTA and CDR2 FQGNSA. The trim removed 3 bases at V and 3 bases at J, leaving 4 bases unmatched.

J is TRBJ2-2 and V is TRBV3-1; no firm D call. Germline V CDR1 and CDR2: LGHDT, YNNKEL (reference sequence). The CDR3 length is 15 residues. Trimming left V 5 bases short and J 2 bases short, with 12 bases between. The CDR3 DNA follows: TGTGCCAGCAGCAAGGGCCGTGGCAACACCGGGGAGCTGTTTTTT. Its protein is CASSKGRGNTGELFF.

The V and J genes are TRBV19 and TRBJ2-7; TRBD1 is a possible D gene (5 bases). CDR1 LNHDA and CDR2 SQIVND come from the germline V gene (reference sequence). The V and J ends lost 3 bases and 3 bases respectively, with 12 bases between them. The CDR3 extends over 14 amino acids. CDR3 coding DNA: TGTGCCAGTAGTATGCGACAGTCCCTCTACGAGCAGTACTTC. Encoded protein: CASSMRQSLYEQYF. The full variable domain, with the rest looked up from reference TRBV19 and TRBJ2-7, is DGGITQSPKYLFRKEGQNVTLSCEQNLNHDAMYWYRQDPGQGLRLIYYSQIVNDFQKGDIAEGYSVSREKKESFPLTVTSAQKNPTAFYLCASSMRQSLYEQYFGPGTRLTVT.

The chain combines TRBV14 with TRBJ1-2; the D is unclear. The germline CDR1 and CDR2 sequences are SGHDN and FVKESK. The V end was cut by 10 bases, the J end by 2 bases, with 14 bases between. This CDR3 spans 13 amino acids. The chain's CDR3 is CATSPGNNYGYTF. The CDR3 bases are TGTGCCACCTCACCTGGAAACAACTATGGCTACACCTTC.

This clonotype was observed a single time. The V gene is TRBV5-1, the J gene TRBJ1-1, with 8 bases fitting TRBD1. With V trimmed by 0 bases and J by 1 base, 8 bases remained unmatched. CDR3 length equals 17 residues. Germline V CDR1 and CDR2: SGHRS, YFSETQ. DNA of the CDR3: TGCGCCAGCAGCTTGGGATTTCAGGGGGCGACGAACACTGAAGCTTTCTTT. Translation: CASSLGFQGATNTEAFF.

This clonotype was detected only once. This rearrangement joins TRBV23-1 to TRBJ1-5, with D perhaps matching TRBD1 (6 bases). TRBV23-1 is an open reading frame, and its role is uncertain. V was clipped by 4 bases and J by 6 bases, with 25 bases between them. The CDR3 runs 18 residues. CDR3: CASSPTVYVPTGCQPQHF. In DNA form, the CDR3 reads TGCGCCAGCAGTCCCACTGTGTATGTGCCTACAGGGTGTCAGCCCCAGCATTTT.

The CDR3 spells CASSLRSDSEKLFF. Here the CDR3 DNA reads TGTGCCAGCAGCTTACGGAGTGATAGTGAAAAACTGTTTTTT. The chain carries TRBV5-4 and TRBJ1-4; D gene uncertain. CDR1 is SGHNT and CDR2 is YYREEE in the germline V gene (reference sequence). Trimming took 2 bases from V and 7 from J, leaving 12 bases between them. The CDR3 has 14 amino acids. Using reference TRBV5-4 and TRBJ1-4 for the parts outside the CDR3, the full variable domain is ETGVTQSPTHLIKTRGQQVTLRCSSQSGHNTVSWYQQALGQGPQFIFQYYREEENGRGNFPPRFSGLQFPNYSSELNVNALELDDSALYLCASSLRSDSEKLFFGSGTQLSVL.

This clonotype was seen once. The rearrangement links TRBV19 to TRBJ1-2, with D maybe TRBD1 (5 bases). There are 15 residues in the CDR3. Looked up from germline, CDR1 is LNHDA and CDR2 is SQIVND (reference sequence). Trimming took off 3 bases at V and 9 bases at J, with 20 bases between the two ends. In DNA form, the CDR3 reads TGTGCCAGTAGTATTATGCAGGGAACCCAAGCGAGCTACACCTTC. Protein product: CASSIMQGTQASYTF.

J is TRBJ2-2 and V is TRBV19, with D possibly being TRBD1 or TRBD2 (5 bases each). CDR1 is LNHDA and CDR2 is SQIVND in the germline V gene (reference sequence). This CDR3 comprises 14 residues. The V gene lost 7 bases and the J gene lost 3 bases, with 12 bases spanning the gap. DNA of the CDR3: TGTGCCAGTACGAGAGGGGCCGACACCGGGGAGCTGTTTTTT. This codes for CASTRGADTGELFF. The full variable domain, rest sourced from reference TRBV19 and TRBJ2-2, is DGGITQSPKYLFRKEGQNVTLSCEQNLNHDAMYWYRQDPGQGLRLIYYSQIVNDFQKGDIAEGYSVSREKKESFPLTVTSAQKNPTAFYLCASTRGADTGELFFGEGSRLTVL.